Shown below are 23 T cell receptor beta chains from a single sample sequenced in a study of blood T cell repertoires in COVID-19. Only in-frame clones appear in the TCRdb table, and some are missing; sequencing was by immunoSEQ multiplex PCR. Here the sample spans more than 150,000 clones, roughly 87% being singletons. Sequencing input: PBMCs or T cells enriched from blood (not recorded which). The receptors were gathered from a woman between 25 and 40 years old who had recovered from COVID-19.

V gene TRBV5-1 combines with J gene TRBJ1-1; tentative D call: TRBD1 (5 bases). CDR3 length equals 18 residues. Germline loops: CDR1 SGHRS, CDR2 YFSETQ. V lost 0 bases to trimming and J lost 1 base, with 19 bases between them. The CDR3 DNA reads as TGCGCCAGCAGCTTGGATCGTTTGGGTTATAGGGGGAACACTGAAGCTTTCTTT. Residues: CASSLDRLGYRGNTEAFF.

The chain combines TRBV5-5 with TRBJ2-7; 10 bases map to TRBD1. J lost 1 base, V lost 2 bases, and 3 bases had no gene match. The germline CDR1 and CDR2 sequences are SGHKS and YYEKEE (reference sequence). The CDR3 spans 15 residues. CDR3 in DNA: TGTGCCAGCAGCTTCCGACAGGGGGCTTCCTACGAGCAGTACTTC. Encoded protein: CASSFRQGASYEQYF.

CDR3 sequence (DNA): TGTGCCAGCAGTTACGTGGCAGGGCCGAACACTGAAGCTTTCTTT. Amino acid sequence: CASSYVAGPNTEAFF. This chain connects TRBV6-2 or TRBV6-3 to TRBJ1-1; possible D gene TRBD1, 5 bases. The CDR3 consists of 15 residues. The germline V gene encodes CDR1 MNHEY and CDR2 SVGEGT. The V end lost 2 bases, the J end lost 1 base, and 11 bases lay between the germline ends.

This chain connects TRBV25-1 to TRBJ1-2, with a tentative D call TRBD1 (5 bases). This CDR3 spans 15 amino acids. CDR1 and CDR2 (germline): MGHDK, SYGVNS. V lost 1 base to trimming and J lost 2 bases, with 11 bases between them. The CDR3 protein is CASSEWGAENYGYTF. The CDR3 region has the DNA TGTGCCAGCAGTGAATGGGGCGCCGAGAACTATGGCTACACCTTC.

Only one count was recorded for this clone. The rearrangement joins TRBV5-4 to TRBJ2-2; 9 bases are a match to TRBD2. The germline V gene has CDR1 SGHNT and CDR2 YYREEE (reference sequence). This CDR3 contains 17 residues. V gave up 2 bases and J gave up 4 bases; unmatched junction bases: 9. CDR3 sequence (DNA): TGTGCCAGCAGCTTAGTCCGTCTAGCGGGACTCACCGGGGAGCTGTTTTTT. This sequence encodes CASSLVRLAGLTGELFF.

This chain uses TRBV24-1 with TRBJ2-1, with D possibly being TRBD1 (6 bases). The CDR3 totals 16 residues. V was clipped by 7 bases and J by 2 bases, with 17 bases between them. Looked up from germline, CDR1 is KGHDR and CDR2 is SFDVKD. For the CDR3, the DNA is TGTGCCACCAGCCCTTCGGGTACAGGGACCTACAATGAGCAGTTCTTC. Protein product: CATSPSGTGTYNEQFF.

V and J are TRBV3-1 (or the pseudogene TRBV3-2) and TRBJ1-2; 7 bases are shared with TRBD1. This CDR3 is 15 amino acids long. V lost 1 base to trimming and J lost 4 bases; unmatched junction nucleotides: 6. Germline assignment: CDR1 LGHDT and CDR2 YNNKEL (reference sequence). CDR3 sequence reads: CASSQGGWTGYGYTF. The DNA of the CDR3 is TGTGCCAGCAGCCAAGGAGGGTGGACAGGCTATGGCTACACCTTC.

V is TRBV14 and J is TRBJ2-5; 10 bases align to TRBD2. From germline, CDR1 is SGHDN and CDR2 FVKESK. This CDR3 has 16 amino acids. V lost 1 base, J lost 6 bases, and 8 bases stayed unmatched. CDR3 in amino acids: CASSQGAAGGPKTQYF. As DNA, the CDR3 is TGTGCCAGCAGCCAAGGGGCAGCGGGAGGGCCAAAGACCCAGTACTTC.

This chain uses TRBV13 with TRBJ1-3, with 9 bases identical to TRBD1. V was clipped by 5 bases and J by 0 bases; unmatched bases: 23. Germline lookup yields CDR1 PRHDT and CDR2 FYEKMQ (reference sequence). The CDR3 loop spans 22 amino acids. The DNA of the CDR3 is TGTGCCAGCAGCCCGCGACCGGGACAGGGCTTAAGGGGGTTGCCCTCTGGAAACACCATATATTTT. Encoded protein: CASSPRPGQGLRGLPSGNTIYF.

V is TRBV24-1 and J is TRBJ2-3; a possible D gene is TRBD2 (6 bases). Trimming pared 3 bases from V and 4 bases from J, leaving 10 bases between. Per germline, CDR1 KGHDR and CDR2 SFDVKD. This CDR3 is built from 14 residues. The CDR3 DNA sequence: TGTGCCACCAGTGATGGCGGGATGTCAGATACGCAGTATTTT. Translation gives CATSDGGMSDTQYF.

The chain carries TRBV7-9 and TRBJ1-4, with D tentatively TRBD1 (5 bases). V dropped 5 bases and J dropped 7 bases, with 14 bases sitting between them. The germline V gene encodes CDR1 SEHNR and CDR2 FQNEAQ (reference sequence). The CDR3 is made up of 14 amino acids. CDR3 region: CASSPRGGGEKLFF. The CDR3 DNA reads TGTGCCAGCAGCCCACGTGGGGGGGGTGAAAAACTGTTTTTT.

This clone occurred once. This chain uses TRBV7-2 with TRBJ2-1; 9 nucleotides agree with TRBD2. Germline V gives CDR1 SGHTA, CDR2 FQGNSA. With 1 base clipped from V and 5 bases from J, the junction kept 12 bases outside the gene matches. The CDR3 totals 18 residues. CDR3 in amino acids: CASSLGVHAGGLNNEQFF. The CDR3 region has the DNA TGTGCCAGCAGCTTAGGGGTTCACGCGGGAGGGTTGAACAATGAGCAGTTCTTC.

In DNA form, the CDR3 reads TGCAGTGCTAGTCCGGCAGGGGAAGGAGCCCACTCCTACGAGCAGTACTTC. Translating gives CSASPAGEGAHSYEQYF. This sequence joins TRBV20-1 and TRBJ2-7; TRBD1 might be the D (6 bases). Trimming removed 3 bases at V and 0 bases at J, with 21 bases between. The V gene's germline CDR1 is DFQATT and CDR2 SNEGSKA (reference sequence). This CDR3 is 17 amino acids long.

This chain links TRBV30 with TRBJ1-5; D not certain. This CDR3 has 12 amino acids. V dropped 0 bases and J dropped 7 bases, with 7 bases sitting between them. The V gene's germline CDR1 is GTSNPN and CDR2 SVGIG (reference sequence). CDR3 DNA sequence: TGTGCCTGGAGTGTCGGGTGGCAGCCCCAGCATTTT. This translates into CAWSVGWQPQHF.

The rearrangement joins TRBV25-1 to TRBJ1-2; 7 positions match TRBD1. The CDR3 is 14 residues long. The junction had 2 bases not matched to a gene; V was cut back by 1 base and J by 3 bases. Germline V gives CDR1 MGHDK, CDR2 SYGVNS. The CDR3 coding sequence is TGTGCCAGCAGTGAATCGGGGACAGACTATGGCTACACCTTC. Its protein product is CASSESGTDYGYTF.

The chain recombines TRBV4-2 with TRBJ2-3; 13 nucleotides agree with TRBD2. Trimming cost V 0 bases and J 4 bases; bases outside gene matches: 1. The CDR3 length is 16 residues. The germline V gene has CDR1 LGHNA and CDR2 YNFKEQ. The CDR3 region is CASSQEGTSGADTQYF. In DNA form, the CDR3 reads TGTGCCAGCAGCCAAGAGGGGACTAGCGGGGCAGATACGCAGTATTTT.

The CDR3: CASSLASQDRGGGYTF. CDR3 DNA sequence: TGTGCCAGCAGCTTAGCCTCCCAGGACAGGGGAGGTGGCTACACCTTC. J is TRBJ1-2 and V is TRBV11-3; TRBD1 aligns across 9 bases. V was pared by 1 base and J by 7 bases, with 10 bases of the junction left unmatched. The CDR3 contains 16 residues. Germline-derived CDR1 and CDR2 are SGHNT and YENEEA.

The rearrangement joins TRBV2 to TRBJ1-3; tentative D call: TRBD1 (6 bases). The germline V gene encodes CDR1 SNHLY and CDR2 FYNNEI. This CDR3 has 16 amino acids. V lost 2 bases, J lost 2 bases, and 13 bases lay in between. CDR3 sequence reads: CASSENGQPAGNTIYF. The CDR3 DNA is TGTGCCAGCAGTGAAAATGGACAGCCCGCTGGAAACACCATATATTTT.

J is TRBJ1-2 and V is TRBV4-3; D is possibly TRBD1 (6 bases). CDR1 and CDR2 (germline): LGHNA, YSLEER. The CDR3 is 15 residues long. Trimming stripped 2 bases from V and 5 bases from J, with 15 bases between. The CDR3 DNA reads TGCGCCAGCAGCCAAAATGGACAGTCTGGGTATGGCTACACCTTC. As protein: CASSQNGQSGYGYTF.

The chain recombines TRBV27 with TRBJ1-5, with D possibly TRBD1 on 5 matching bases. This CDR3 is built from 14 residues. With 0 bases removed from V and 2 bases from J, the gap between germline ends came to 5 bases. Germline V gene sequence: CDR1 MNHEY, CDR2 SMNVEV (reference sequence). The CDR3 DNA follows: TGTGCCAGCAGTTTATCCAGGGGCAATCAGCCCCAGCATTTT. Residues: CASSLSRGNQPQHF.

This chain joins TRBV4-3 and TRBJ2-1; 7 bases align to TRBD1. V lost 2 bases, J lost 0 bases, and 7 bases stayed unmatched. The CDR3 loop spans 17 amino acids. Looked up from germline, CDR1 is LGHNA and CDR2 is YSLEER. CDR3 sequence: CASSQRTGEVSYNEQFF. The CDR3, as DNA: TGCGCCAGCAGCCAAAGAACAGGGGAAGTCTCCTACAATGAGCAGTTCTTC.

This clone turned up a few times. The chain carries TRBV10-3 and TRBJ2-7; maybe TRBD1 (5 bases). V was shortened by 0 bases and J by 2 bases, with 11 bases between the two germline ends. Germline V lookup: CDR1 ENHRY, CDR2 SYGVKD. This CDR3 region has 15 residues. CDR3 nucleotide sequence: TGTGCCATCAGTGAGTCAGTGGACACCACCTACGAGCAGTACTTC. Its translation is CAISESVDTTYEQYF.

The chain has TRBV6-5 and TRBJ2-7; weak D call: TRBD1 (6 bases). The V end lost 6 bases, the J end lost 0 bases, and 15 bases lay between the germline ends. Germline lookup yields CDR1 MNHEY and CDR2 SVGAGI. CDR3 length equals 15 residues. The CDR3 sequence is CASSTRDIRSYEQYF. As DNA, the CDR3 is TGTGCCAGCAGCACAAGGGACATCCGCTCCTACGAGCAGTACTTC.